This T cell receptor beta chain was retrieved from a study of low-dose radiotherapy and immunotherapy resistance in tumors. For the study at large: In Cohort 2, 1 Gy per fraction was delivered every two weeks, for a total of 13 Gy over 26 weeks. Aspirin was taken orally by patients at 300 mg daily for four cycles from cycle 1 day 1. Each patient was administered nivolumab intravenously at 240 mg, which was a flat dose, every two weeks, along with intravenous ipilimumab at 1 mg/kg every six weeks.

The germline CDR1 and CDR2 sequences are SGHTA and FQGNSA. V lost 4 bases and J lost 0, with 7 bases in between. This CDR3 comprises 13 residues. This clonotype occurred many times. With TRAV- and TRBV-specific primers, first-strand cDNA was made, covering the alpha and beta chains. The PCR that amplified TCRs ran for 20 cycles, relying on a constant-region primer and a V-primer adapter. TCRdb recomputed calls from the reads with MiXCR, one row per CDR3 protein. Of 65,000 to 85,000 distinct CDR3 sequences listed, less than 20% were seen once; the top ten hold approximately 1.3%. Time point reported: after trial treatment. The treatment is: LDRT plus nivolumab, ipilimumab, low-dose cyclophosphamide and aspirin (RACIN trial). Ipilimumab, nivolumab, aspirin, low-dose cyclophosphamide and low-dose radiotherapy were administered to donors.

The chain joins TRBV7-2 to TRBJ2-7; D gene unclear. This TCR derives from a male donor with prostate cancer. The sequences come from PBMCs, collected after low-dose radiotherapy plus immunotherapy. As DNA, the CDR3 is TGTGCCAGCAGCTGGTCCAGCTCCTACGAGCAGTACTTC. This gives the protein CASSWSSSYEQYF.